This TCR beta chain originates from a study of CD8 T cells in Susac syndrome. The study's findings and limits: Acknowledgment was made by the study that its TCR sequencing and HLA analysis involved a relatively small number of individuals.

The germline gives CDR1 SEHNR, CDR2 FQNEAQ (reference sequence). V was cut by 5 bases and J by 7 bases, with 21 bases left in between. The CDR3 contains 16 residues. As regards this clonotype: Antigen unknown.

An input of about 0.5 to 1 ug of RNA was subjected to reverse transcription using random hexamers. The immunoSEQ assay covered 54 Vbeta and 13 Jbeta segments for CDR3. Each CDR3 protein is one row after TCRdb ran MiXCR on the immunoSEQ multiplex PCR reads. The repertoire holds 80,000 to 95,000 distinct CDR3 sequences, around 94% seen once, with roughly 0.88% in the top ten. This sequence originates from a human donor with Susac syndrome. What was sequenced was CD8+ T cells from PBMCs. This rearrangement joins TRBV7-9 to TRBJ2-1; D remains ambiguous. CDR3 region: CASSPPGSSVGNEQFF. For the CDR3, the DNA is TGTGCCAGCAGCCCCCCAGGTTCGAGCGTCGGGAATGAGCAGTTCTTC. Together with reference TRBV7-9 and TRBJ2-1, the CDR3 gives the full variable domain: DTGVSQNPRHKITKRGQNVTFRCDPISEHNRLYWYRQTLGQGPEFLTYFQNEAQLEKSRLLSDRFSAERPKGSFSTLEIQRTEQGDSAMYLCASSPPGSSVGNEQFFGPGTRLTVL.